One and the same sample provided the 29 T cell receptor beta chains below, sequenced in a study of blood T cells in healthy people across ages. PCR was performed a second time for about 7 to 12 cycles using a sample-barcoded 5' primer and a J-beta primer mix. One entry per CDR3 protein, called by TCRdb with MiXCR from the 5' RACE reads. The table lists approximately 810,000 distinct CDR3 sequences, 25% to 30% of them singletons. The sample was blood. These receptors came from a woman older than 75 in good health.

This clonotype was observed at least ten times. The chain uses TRBV6-1 and TRBJ2-5, with unresolved D. Germline V gene lookup returns CDR1 MNHNS and CDR2 SASEGT. The CDR3 totals 12 residues. V shed 6 bases and J shed 4 bases, with 9 bases lying between them. The CDR3 is CASREVGETQYF. Written as DNA, the CDR3 is TGTGCCAGCAGAGAGGTGGGAGAGACCCAGTACTTC.

As DNA, the CDR3 is TGTGCCAGCAGTTACGAAACAGGGGGAGTGAACACCGGGGAGCTGTTTTTT. Protein product: CASSYETGGVNTGELFF. The chain recombines TRBV6-2 or TRBV6-3 with TRBJ2-2, with 8 bases fitting TRBD1. With V trimmed by 2 bases and J by 1 base, 6 bases remained unmatched. Germline assignment: CDR1 MNHEY and CDR2 SVGEGT. The CDR3 covers 17 residues.

This clonotype was recorded a few times. The chain recombines TRBV27 with TRBJ1-6; D is undetermined. CDR1 is MNHEY and CDR2 is SMNVEV in the germline V gene (reference sequence). Trimming removed 2 bases at V and 4 bases at J, with 3 bases between. The CDR3 covers 13 residues. The CDR3 sequence: CASSLGYNSPLHF. CDR3 bases: TGTGCCAGCAGTTTAGGATATAATTCACCCCTCCACTTT.

The V and J genes are TRBV20-1 and TRBJ1-6; D is undetermined. Germline lookup yields CDR1 DFQATT and CDR2 SNEGSKA (reference sequence). This CDR3 is 14 amino acids long. V gave up 2 bases and J gave up 9 bases, with 14 bases separating them. CDR3 coding DNA: TGCAGTGCTAGATCAGGCGGCCATAGTTCACCCCTCCACTTT. Its translation: CSARSGGHSSPLHF.

This clonotype was observed at least ten times. The rearrangement uses TRBV7-2 and TRBJ2-1, with 9 bases matching TRBD2. CDR3 length equals 13 residues. V lost 5 bases, J lost 7 bases, and 3 bases stayed unmatched. Germline V lookup: CDR1 SGHTA, CDR2 FQGNSA. The CDR3: CASSGGLANEQFF. The CDR3 DNA follows: TGTGCCAGCAGCGGCGGACTAGCGAATGAGCAGTTCTTC.

This clonotype appeared a few times. The chain employs TRBV20-1 and TRBJ2-3; the D gene could be TRBD1 or TRBD2 (5 bases each). V lost 0 bases and J 0 bases, leaving 19 bases between the germline ends. The germline CDR1 and CDR2 sequences are DFQATT and SNEGSKA (reference sequence). The CDR3 runs to 18 residues. The CDR3 reads CSARDRRRDGTSTDTQYF. The CDR3 DNA reads as TGCAGTGCTAGAGATCGTCGACGGGACGGTACTAGCACAGATACGCAGTATTTT.

The gene calls are TRBV12-3 or TRBV12-4 and TRBJ2-3, with a weak D call TRBD1 (5 bases). V was pared by 5 bases and J by 4 bases, with 16 bases between. The CDR3 contains 15 residues. CDR3 protein: CASSDRRARADTQYF. DNA for the CDR3: TGTGCCAGCAGTGACAGAAGAGCTAGAGCAGATACGCAGTATTTT.

V and J are TRBV9 and TRBJ2-2, with 9 positions matching TRBD1. CDR1 is SGDLS and CDR2 is YYNGEE in the germline V gene. The V gene end was trimmed by 4 bases and the J gene end by 4 bases; junction bases not matched to a gene: 8. The CDR3 loop spans 16 amino acids. The CDR3 region is CASSPRTGDVTGELFF. In DNA, the CDR3 is TGTGCCAGCAGCCCCCGGACAGGGGACGTCACCGGGGAGCTGTTTTTT. Variable domain in full (rest from reference TRBV9 and TRBJ2-2): DSGVTQTPKHLITATGQRVTLRCSPRSGDLSVYWYQQSLDQGLQFLIQYYNGEERAKGNILERFSAQQFPDLHSELNLSSLELGDSALYFCASSPRTGDVTGELFFGEGSRLTVL.

This clonotype was observed many times. The J gene is TRBJ1-2, the V gene TRBV5-1; D is unresolved. V lost 2 bases, J lost 6 bases, and 11 bases lay in between. Germline V lookup: CDR1 SGHRS, CDR2 YFSETQ. This CDR3 is 13 amino acids long. The DNA of the CDR3 is TGCGCCAGCAGCTTATTTGTCGGGAATGGCTACACCTTC. Translating it yields CASSLFVGNGYTF. The variable domain in full, completed from reference TRBV5-1 and TRBJ1-2, reads KAGVTQTPRYLIKTRGQQVTLSCSPISGHRSVSWYQQTPGQGLQFLFEYFSETQRNKGNFPGRFSGRQFSNSRSEMNVSTLELGDSALYLCASSLFVGNGYTFGSGTRLTVV.

The chain has TRBV3-1 and TRBJ2-7; the match to TRBD2 covers 15 bases. CDR1 LGHDT and CDR2 YNNKEL come from the germline V gene (reference sequence). The CDR3 runs to 18 residues. With V trimmed by 2 bases and J by 7 bases, 12 bases remained unmatched. The CDR3 loop is CASSQHRPGLAGGNEQYF. The DNA of the CDR3 is TGTGCCAGCAGCCAACACAGACCGGGACTAGCGGGGGGTAATGAGCAGTACTTC.

Many counts were recorded for this clonotype. V is TRBV7-2 and J is TRBJ2-4; TRBD1 matches at 10 bases. V dropped 1 base and J dropped 6; count of bases not matched to a gene: 3. CDR1 and CDR2 (germline): SGHTA, FQGNSA. This CDR3 is 15 amino acids long. The CDR3 DNA sequence: TGTGCCAGCAGCTTAGGGGGGGACAGGGGAAACATTCAGTACTTC. Protein product: CASSLGGDRGNIQYF.

This clonotype was recorded once. CDR3 nucleotide sequence: TGTGCCAGCAGCGCCCGAGCGCCTCCGGCGACCCAGTACTTC. As protein: CASSARAPPATQYF. V gene TRBV7-3 combines with J gene TRBJ2-7; D not certain. TRBJ2-5 matches the DNA end more closely, so the J call is doubtful. Germline V gene data show CDR1 as SGHTA and CDR2 as FQGTGA. CDR3 size: 14 residues.

Details on this clonotype: Possible read error: a much larger clone is one base away. This chain joins TRBV6-6 and TRBJ2-1; possible D gene TRBD1, 6 bases. V dropped 11 bases and J dropped 6 bases, with 20 bases sitting between them. In germline, CDR1 is MNHNY, CDR2 SVGAGI (reference sequence). The CDR3 is 14 residues long. The CDR3 protein is CAGNRGLGGNEQFF. As DNA, the CDR3 is TGTGCCGGCAATCGGGGTTTAGGGGGCAATGAGCAGTTCTTC.

At least ten counts were recorded for this clonotype. The chain couples TRBV28 to TRBJ2-7, with 10 bases lining up with TRBD1. The germline V gene has CDR1 MDHEN and CDR2 SYDVKM. Trimming took 6 bases from V and 1 from J; bases not matched to a gene: 6. This CDR3 contains 15 residues. The CDR3 DNA sequence: TGTGCCAGCAGCGACGACAGGGGGCGGTCCTACGAGCAGTACTTC. Translated, it gives CASSDDRGRSYEQYF.

J is TRBJ2-1 and V is TRBV20-1; perhaps TRBD2 as D (6 bases). This CDR3 is built from 16 residues. Trimming cost V 4 bases and J 0 bases, with 16 bases left between them. The germline CDR1 and CDR2 sequences are DFQATT and SNEGSKA (reference sequence). CDR3 loop: CSANRAGGSSYNEQFF. The CDR3 region has the DNA TGCAGTGCTAACCGAGCGGGTGGGAGCTCCTACAATGAGCAGTTCTTC.

The chain links TRBV7-9 to TRBJ2-4; D might be TRBD1 or TRBD2, each matching 5 bases. Germline V gene lookup returns CDR1 SEHNR and CDR2 FQNEAQ (reference sequence). Trimming pared 5 bases from V and 6 bases from J, leaving 17 bases between. The CDR3 sequence is 15 residues long. DNA of the CDR3: TGTGCCAGCAGCCCAGCCGGGACGCGAATAAACATTCAGTACTTC. Translating gives CASSPAGTRINIQYF. The full variable domain, rest sourced from reference TRBV7-9 and TRBJ2-4, is DTGVSQNPRHKITKRGQNVTFRCDPISEHNRLYWYRQTLGQGPEFLTYFQNEAQLEKSRLLSDRFSAERPKGSFSTLEIQRTEQGDSAMYLCASSPAGTRINIQYFGAGTRLSVL.

This clonotype showed up many times. The chain carries TRBV7-2 and TRBJ2-1, with 8 bases fitting TRBD2. The CDR3 length is 16 residues. Germline CDR1 is SGHTA and CDR2 is FQGNSA. Losses at the gene ends were 5 bases for V and 4 bases for J; bases not matched to a gene: 10. This chain's CDR3 is CASSADSGGRYNEQFF. The CDR3 nucleotides read TGTGCCAGCAGCGCCGACAGCGGGGGCCGGTACAATGAGCAGTTCTTC. Based on the CDR3 plus reference TRBV7-2 and TRBJ2-1, the full variable domain is GAGVSQSPSNKVTEKGKDVELRCDPISGHTALYWYRQSLGQGLEFLIYFQGNSAPDKSGLPSDRFSAERTGGSVSTLTIQRTQQEDSAVYLCASSADSGGRYNEQFFGPGTRLTVL.

This clonotype was seen at least ten times. The chain combines TRBV7-2 with TRBJ1-2, with D unclear. CDR1 is SGHTA, CDR2 FQGNSA, per germline. This CDR3 contains 13 residues. Trimming left V 2 bases short and J 5 bases short, with 9 bases between. CDR3 nucleotides: TGTGCCAGCAGCTTATACAGAGATTATGGCTACACCTTC. This encodes CASSLYRDYGYTF.

A note on this clonotype: An end of the junction does not agree with germline; a read error may underlie this. The J gene is TRBJ2-2, the V gene TRBV4-3, with D tentatively TRBD2 (5 bases). The CDR3 has 15 residues. The germline gives CDR1 LGHNA, CDR2 YSLEER. This CDR3 is CASSQDLKGTGEPFF. The CDR3 DNA follows: TGCGCCAGCAGCCAAGATTTAAAGGGAACCGGGGAGCCGTTTTTT.

This clonotype has at least ten counts. This chain uses TRBV7-9 with TRBJ2-3; unclear D gene. The V gene lost 11 bases and the J gene lost 0 bases, with 9 bases spanning the gap. CDR1 and CDR2 from the germline V gene are SEHNR and FQNEAQ (reference sequence). The CDR3 has 12 amino acids. The CDR3 DNA sequence: TGTGCCGGGGAATTCAGCACAGATACGCAGTATTTT. Its translation: CAGEFSTDTQYF.

A few counts support this clonotype. This chain links TRBV5-1 with TRBJ2-2; a possible D gene is TRBD1 (6 bases). The V gene's germline CDR1 is SGHRS and CDR2 YFSETQ. CDR3 length: 14 residues. Trimming took 4 bases from V and 7 from J, leaving 14 bases between them. The CDR3 region is CASSRTVSVGELFF. DNA for the CDR3: TGCGCCAGCAGCCGGACAGTTAGTGTCGGGGAGCTGTTTTTT.

The chain has TRBV3-1 and TRBJ2-2; no clear D. Trimming removed 2 bases at V and 4 bases at J, with 5 bases between. From germline, CDR1 is LGHDT and CDR2 YNNKEL (reference sequence). This CDR3 comprises 13 residues. DNA for the CDR3: TGTGCCAGCAGCCAAATAAGCACCGGGGAGCTGTTTTTT. Translation: CASSQISTGELFF.

The V gene is TRBV6-2 or TRBV6-3, the J gene TRBJ2-2; D gene uncertain. CDR1 MNHEY and CDR2 SVGEGT come from the germline V gene. This CDR3 is built from 16 residues. Trimming stripped 2 bases from V and 4 bases from J, with 14 bases between. Here the CDR3 reads CASSYNGPPGTGELFF. In DNA, the CDR3 is TGTGCCAGCAGTTACAACGGGCCTCCTGGCACCGGGGAGCTGTTTTTT.

This clonotype was detected ten times or more. The chain links TRBV18 to TRBJ2-3, with D perhaps being TRBD1 or TRBD2 (6 bases each). V was clipped by 1 base and J by 0 bases, with 11 bases between them. The CDR3 sequence is 16 residues long. Germline V CDR1 and CDR2: KGHSH, LQKENI. The CDR3 protein is CASSPRRGSSTDTQYF. DNA of the CDR3: TGTGCCAGCTCACCACGGAGGGGGTCTAGCACAGATACGCAGTATTTT.

The chain carries TRBV7-9 and TRBJ1-1; maybe TRBD1 (5 bases). The germline V gene has CDR1 SEHNR and CDR2 FQNEAQ (reference sequence). The CDR3 runs 15 residues. V shed 3 bases and J shed 0 bases, with 11 bases lying between them. In nucleotides, the CDR3 is TGTGCCAGCAGCTTGTCAGGGAACCTGAACACTGAAGCTTTCTTT. Encoded protein: CASSLSGNLNTEAFF.

On this clonotype itself: Relative to the germline gene, one junction end is altered; a read error may explain this. The chain recombines TRBV7-6 with TRBJ2-1, with 7 positions matching TRBD2. The germline gives CDR1 SGHVS, CDR2 FNYEAQ. CDR3 size: 15 residues. In nucleotides, the CDR3 is TGCGCCAGCAGCTTTGGTTCCGGGGGGACCTACGAGCAGTTCTTC. Translation gives CASSFGSGGTYEQFF.

At least ten counts were recorded for this clonotype. This chain joins TRBV7-9 and TRBJ1-5; tentative D call: TRBD1 (5 bases). Germline CDR1 SEHNR, CDR2 FQNEAQ (reference sequence). The V and J ends lost 5 bases and 6 bases respectively, with 14 bases between them. The CDR3 runs to 14 residues. The CDR3: CASSLGPKGQPQHF. The CDR3 DNA reads TGTGCCAGCAGCCTGGGACCAAAAGGTCAGCCCCAGCATTTT.

This clonotype was counted at least ten times. V gene TRBV6-5 combines with J gene TRBJ2-5; 7 nucleotides agree with TRBD1. After removal of 6 bases from V and 5 bases from J, the junction contained 12 bases not matched to a gene. CDR1 and CDR2 from the germline V gene are MNHEY and SVGAGI. The CDR3 has 15 residues. CDR3 region: CASRTLGTVGETQYF. For the CDR3, the DNA is TGTGCCAGCAGAACCCTGGGGACAGTCGGCGAGACCCAGTACTTC.

This clonotype occurred a few times. At one end, the junction sequence differs from germline, possibly due to a read error. The chain combines TRBV25-1 with TRBJ1-6, with D perhaps TRBD1 (6 bases). Germline loops: CDR1 MGHDK, CDR2 SYGVNS. CDR3 length equals 16 residues. The CDR3 coding sequence is TGTGCCAGCAGCGAATTGACAGGCCGATTCGATTCACCCCTCCACTTT. The encoded protein is CASSELTGRFDSPLHF.